This entry features one T cell receptor (beta chain) sequence. These data are taken from a study of CD4+ T cells in melanoma. CDR3 length: 14 residues. V lost 5 bases and J 4 bases, leaving 12 bases between the germline ends. From germline, CDR1 is SGHTA and CDR2 FQGTGA. Libraries were prepared by immunoSEQ multiplex PCR; TCRdb keeps only in-frame clonotypes and omits some of them. The data contain about 140,000 clones, around 90% of them seen just once; the ten biggest clones take up more than 1.5%. The gene calls are TRBV7-3 and TRBJ2-1; a weak D match, TRBD2 (5 bases). The origin of this receptor is a human donor with melanoma. This CDR3 reads CASSDTGIYNEQFF. As DNA, the CDR3 is TGTGCCAGCAGCGATACGGGGATTTACAATGAGCAGTTCTTC.